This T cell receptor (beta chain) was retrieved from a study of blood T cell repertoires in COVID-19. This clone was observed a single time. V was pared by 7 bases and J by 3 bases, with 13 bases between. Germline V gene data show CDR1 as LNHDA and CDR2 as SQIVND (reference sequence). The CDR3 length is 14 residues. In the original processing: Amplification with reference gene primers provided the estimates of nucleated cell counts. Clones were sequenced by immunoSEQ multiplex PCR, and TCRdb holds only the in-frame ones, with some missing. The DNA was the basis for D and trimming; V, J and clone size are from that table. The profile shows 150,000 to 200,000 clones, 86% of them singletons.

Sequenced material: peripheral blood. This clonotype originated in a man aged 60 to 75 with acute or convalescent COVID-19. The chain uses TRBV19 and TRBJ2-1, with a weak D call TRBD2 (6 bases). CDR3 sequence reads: CASNGQGLYNEQFF. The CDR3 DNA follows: TGTGCCAGTAATGGCCAGGGACTCTACAATGAGCAGTTCTTC.